Listed here is a single T cell receptor beta chain. The data were taken from a study of early T cells in non-severe SARS-CoV-2 infection. At the level of the study: Bulk RNA from unsorted whole blood was sequenced; chains were unpaired.

Germline V CDR1 and CDR2: SGHTA, FQGNSA. Trimming removed 4 bases from V and 1 base from J, with 10 bases in between. The CDR3 has 14 amino acids. Molecules of cDNA were individually given unique molecular identifiers that were attached to them. TCRdb re-called the 5' RACE reads through MiXCR, storing one row per CDR3 protein. Here the sample spans approximately 120,000 distinct CDR3 sequences, under 15% being singletons. Sequencing input: whole blood. The sequence was collected from an adult who was a healthcare worker with PCR-confirmed SARS-CoV-2 infection or an uninfected control (not recorded which). This rearrangement joins TRBV7-2 to TRBJ2-5; tentatively, D is TRBD1 (6 bases). The CDR3 sequence is CASSSATGQETQYF. Here the CDR3 DNA reads TGTGCCAGCAGCTCCGCGACAGGCCAAGAGACCCAGTACTTC.